These 13 T cell receptor beta chains were sequenced from one sample in a study of blood T cell repertoires in COVID-19. Sequenced by immunoSEQ multiplex PCR; TCRdb stores in-frame clones only, minus some. The sample lists 200,000 or so clones; roughly nine tenths were seen once. Source material: PBMCs or T cells enriched from blood (not recorded which). The receptors were sampled from a young woman in a cohort exposed to, infected with or recovered from COVID-19 (not recorded which).

The rearrangement joins TRBV5-1 to TRBJ2-1; D perhaps matches TRBD2 (5 bases). The germline V gene has CDR1 SGHRS and CDR2 YFSETQ. V shed 0 bases and J shed 5 bases, with 6 bases lying between them. The length of the CDR3 is 13 residues. The CDR3 is CASSLGGHNEQFF. The CDR3 region has the DNA TGCGCCAGCAGCTTGGGCGGGCACAATGAGCAGTTCTTC.

The J gene is TRBJ2-1, the V gene TRBV9; 7 nucleotides line up with TRBD2. Germline CDR1 SGDLS, CDR2 YYNGEE. J lost 9 bases, V lost 0 bases, and 6 bases had no gene match. This CDR3 contains 14 residues. For the CDR3, the DNA is TGTGCCAGCAGCGTAGCGGGACGCGGGGGTGAGCAGTTCTTC. This gives the protein CASSVAGRGGEQFF.

The chain combines TRBV19 with TRBJ1-3, with no clear D. CDR3 length: 15 amino acids. V was cut by 3 bases and J by 2 bases, with 11 bases left in between. Germline lookup yields CDR1 LNHDA and CDR2 SQIVND (reference sequence). CDR3 DNA: TGTGCCAGTAGTATGTCGTCGGTACCTGGAAACACCATATATTTT. Residues: CASSMSSVPGNTIYF.

This chain uses TRBV7-9 with TRBJ1-1; possibly TRBD1 for D (5 bases). Germline CDR1 SEHNR, CDR2 FQNEAQ (reference sequence). The CDR3 runs to 15 residues. V was shortened by 2 bases and J by 1 base, with 11 bases between the two germline ends. The CDR3 DNA is TGTGCCAGCAGCTTACATACCGGGGGGAACACTGAAGCTTTCTTT. It translates to CASSLHTGGNTEAFF.

V gene TRBV7-9 combines with J gene TRBJ1-2; D is uncertain. This CDR3 spans 13 amino acids. Trimming shortened V by 1 base and J by 6 bases, and 9 bases separated the two germline ends. CDR1 SEHNR and CDR2 FQNEAQ come from the germline V gene (reference sequence). The CDR3 loop reads CASSLVVGDGYTF. The DNA of the CDR3 is TGTGCCAGCAGCTTAGTGGTCGGGGATGGCTACACCTTC.

The V call is TRBV30, the J call TRBJ2-7; 7 nucleotides agree with TRBD2. The CDR3 is 13 residues long. Trimming took 3 bases from V and 4 from J; bases not matched to a gene: 6. Germline V gives CDR1 GTSNPN, CDR2 SVGIG (reference sequence). CDR3 nucleotide sequence: TGTGCCTGGAGCCCCGTGGGGGGGTACGAGCAGTACTTC. Translation: CAWSPVGGYEQYF.

This clone appeared a few times. This rearrangement joins TRBV24-1 to TRBJ1-2; no firm D call. The germline CDR1 and CDR2 sequences are KGHDR and SFDVKD. This CDR3 spans 13 amino acids. V was pared by 1 base and J by 5 bases, with 7 bases between. In DNA, the CDR3 is TGTGCCACCAGTGATTTAGGAGGGTATGGCTACACCTTC. It codes for CATSDLGGYGYTF.

The CDR3 DNA is TGTGCCAGCAGACCCACTGGTAGCTCCTACGAGCAGTACTTC. Its protein is CASRPTGSSYEQYF. The chain links TRBV27 to TRBJ2-7, with unresolved D. The CDR3 spans 14 residues. Germline CDR1 reads MNHEY; CDR2 reads SMNVEV (reference sequence). V lost 6 bases and J lost 0, with 12 bases in between.

The V gene is TRBV11-2, the J gene TRBJ1-1; no clear D gene. Germline V gene data show CDR1 as SGHAT and CDR2 as FQNNGV. This CDR3 spans 13 amino acids. V gave up 0 bases and J gave up 3 bases, with 5 bases separating them. The DNA of the CDR3 is TGTGCCAGCAGCTTAGAACAGCACACTGAAGCTTTCTTT. This gives the protein CASSLEQHTEAFF.

The chain employs TRBV11-2 and TRBJ2-7; D unresolved. This CDR3 has 11 residues. The germline gives CDR1 SGHAT, CDR2 FQNNGV. The V gene lost 2 bases and the J gene lost 7 bases, with 6 bases spanning the gap. The CDR3 protein is CASSLLREQYF. As DNA, the CDR3 is TGTGCCAGCAGCTTATTGAGGGAGCAGTACTTC.

The chain combines TRBV15 with TRBJ1-5; D remains unclear. This CDR3 region has 14 residues. Deletions cut 0 bases from V and 6 bases from J, with 9 bases between. Looked up from germline, CDR1 is LNHNV and CDR2 is YYDKDF (reference sequence). Written as DNA, the CDR3 is TGTGCCACCAGCAGAGATGCCGCGGGTCAGCCCCAGCATTTT. Its protein product is CATSRDAAGQPQHF. Complete variable domain (other parts from reference TRBV15 and TRBJ1-5): DAMVIQNPRYQVTQFGKPVTLSCSQTLNHNVMYWYQQKSSQAPKLLFHYYDKDFNNEADTPDNFQSRRPNTSFCFLDIRSPGLGDTAMYLCATSRDAAGQPQHFGDGTRLSIL.

The chain uses TRBV12-3 or TRBV12-4 and TRBJ2-1; D remains unclear. The CDR3 is 11 amino acids. V was pared by 3 bases and J by 15 bases, with 12 bases between. The CDR3 is CASSFLGRGFF. The DNA for the CDR3 is TGTGCCAGCAGTTTCCTGGGTCGAGGGTTCTTC.

The rearrangement joins TRBV24-1 to TRBJ1-4, with 7 positions matching TRBD1. This CDR3 is 16 amino acids long. Germline CDR1 and CDR2: KGHDR and SFDVKD. V gave up 4 bases and J gave up 7 bases; unmatched junction bases: 11. For the CDR3, the DNA is TGTGCCACCAGTGACCCGGCCCGGACAGGCACTGAAAAACTGTTTTTT. Translating it yields CATSDPARTGTEKLFF.